Presented here are 30 T cell receptor beta chains from one specimen sequenced in a study of T cells after yellow fever vaccination. MiXCR, applied by TCRdb to the 5' RACE reads, yields one record per CDR3 protein. In the table there are around 340,000 distinct CDR3 sequences, approximately 9% of which are singletons. The specimen was PBMCs, collected on the day of the first yellow fever vaccination. Every receptor here comes from a man younger than 35 who received the YFV17D yellow fever vaccine.

This clonotype has at least ten counts. This chain links TRBV20-1 with TRBJ2-3; 10 positions agree with TRBD2. Germline V gene lookup returns CDR1 DFQATT and CDR2 SNEGSKA (reference sequence). The CDR3 has 16 residues. J was trimmed by 3 bases and V by 2 bases; bases with no gene match: 8. The DNA for the CDR3 is TGCAGTGCTAGAAGGGCGAGCGGGGGGGCAACAGATACGCAGTATTTT. The encoded protein is CSARRASGGATDTQYF.

This clonotype occurred a few times. V and J are TRBV18 and TRBJ2-7; 7 positions match TRBD1. After removal of 0 bases from V and 3 bases from J, the junction contained 5 bases not matched to a gene. The CDR3 length is 15 residues. Germline assignment: CDR1 KGHSH and CDR2 LQKENI. This CDR3 reads CASSPPGGEGYEQYF. DNA of the CDR3: TGTGCCAGCTCACCACCAGGGGGCGAGGGCTACGAGCAGTACTTC.

This clonotype has more than one count but fewer than ten. This chain uses TRBV5-1 with TRBJ2-7; D is uncertain. CDR1 and CDR2 from the germline V gene are SGHRS and YFSETQ. The CDR3 is 12 residues long. Trimming removed 0 bases from V and 4 bases from J, with 5 bases in between. In DNA form, the CDR3 reads TGCGCCAGCAGCTTGGACCTTTACGAGCAGTACTTC. Residues: CASSLDLYEQYF.

V gene TRBV7-2 combines with J gene TRBJ2-4; 8 positions match TRBD2. The germline CDR1 and CDR2 sequences are SGHTA and FQGNSA. The CDR3 length is 15 residues. V shed 4 bases and J 8 bases; nucleotides not matched to a gene: 10. CDR3 DNA: TGTGCCAGCAGCTCCTATAGCGGGGTTGGGGACATTCAGTACTTC. Its translation is CASSSYSGVGDIQYF.

V usage is TRBV5-1 and J usage is TRBJ1-1, with a tentative D call TRBD1 (6 bases). Germline CDR1 is SGHRS and CDR2 is YFSETQ. V was trimmed by 6 bases and J by 4 bases, leaving 16 bases between them. The CDR3 consists of 14 residues. The CDR3 coding sequence is TGCGCCAGCATGGAAGGGGGAGTAGGCACTGAAGCTTTCTTT. Protein: CASMEGGVGTEAFF. Filled out from reference TRBV5-1 and TRBJ1-1, the complete variable domain reads KAGVTQTPRYLIKTRGQQVTLSCSPISGHRSVSWYQQTPGQGLQFLFEYFSETQRNKGNFPGRFSGRQFSNSRSEMNVSTLELGDSALYLCASMEGGVGTEAFFGQGTRLTVV.

This clonotype was recorded at least ten times. J is TRBJ2-7 and V is TRBV6-1, with D possibly TRBD1 on 5 matching bases. Germline CDR1 reads MNHNS; CDR2 reads SASEGT. Trimming stripped 2 bases from V and 3 bases from J, with 5 bases between. The CDR3 runs to 12 residues. CDR3: CASSERGYEQYV. The CDR3 DNA follows: TGTGCCAGCAGTGAAAGGGGCTACGAGCAGTACGTC.

The CDR3 nucleotides read TGCGCCAGCAGCACGGGGACAGGCCTTAATCAGCCCCAGCATTTT. This sequence encodes CASSTGTGLNQPQHF. The V and J genes are TRBV5-1 and TRBJ1-5; 8 bases map to TRBD1. This CDR3 is 15 amino acids long. The ends lost 4 bases at V and 4 bases at J; junction bases unmatched: 7. Germline CDR1 SGHRS, CDR2 YFSETQ.

V and J are TRBV9 and TRBJ2-2, with 9 bases lining up with TRBD2. CDR1 and CDR2 from the germline V gene are SGDLS and YYNGEE. The ends lost 0 bases at V and 5 bases at J; junction bases unmatched: 5. This CDR3 is built from 16 residues. The CDR3 spells CASSVDLAGRTGELFF. The CDR3 DNA reads TGTGCCAGCAGCGTAGACCTAGCGGGGAGGACCGGGGAGCTGTTTTTT.

This clonotype was seen more than once but under ten times. The CDR3 reads CASSEGGENTEAFF. In DNA form, the CDR3 reads TGTGCCAGCAGTGAAGGCGGGGAGAACACTGAAGCTTTCTTT. V and J are TRBV6-1 and TRBJ1-1; D unresolved. V lost 1 base and J 1 base, leaving 7 bases between the germline ends. The germline V gene encodes CDR1 MNHNS and CDR2 SASEGT. The CDR3 is 14 amino acids.

This rearrangement joins TRBV6-5 to TRBJ2-4; 11 nucleotides agree with TRBD2. The germline V gene encodes CDR1 MNHEY and CDR2 SVGAGI. The length of the CDR3 is 15 residues. After removal of 4 bases from V and 5 bases from J, the junction contained 4 bases not matched to a gene. The CDR3 DNA sequence: TGTGCCAGCAGTTCTCTGACTAGCGGGGAAAACATTCAGTACTTC. As protein: CASSSLTSGENIQYF.

The genes are TRBV11-2 and TRBJ2-3; D might be TRBD2 (6 bases). CDR1 is SGHAT and CDR2 is FQNNGV in the germline V gene. This CDR3 contains 15 residues. Deletions cut 6 bases from V and 1 base from J, with 14 bases between. In DNA form, the CDR3 reads TGTGCCAGCAGGGGAATTAGGAGGGGCACAGATACGCAGTATTTT. Amino acids: CASRGIRRGTDTQYF.

This rearrangement joins TRBV6-5 to TRBJ1-1; possibly TRBD1 for D (5 bases). CDR3 length: 16 amino acids. Germline V gene data show CDR1 as MNHEY and CDR2 as SVGAGI. The V end lost 4 bases, the J end lost 1 base, and 16 bases lay between the germline ends. The CDR3 coding sequence is TGTGCCAGCAGTTCCTACTGGGGACTCAAGAACACTGAAGCTTTCTTT. It encodes CASSSYWGLKNTEAFF.

Concerning this clonotype itself: At one end, the junction sequence differs from germline, possibly due to a read error. DNA for the CDR3: TGTGCCAGCAGCTTAGCAGGGGATAGCAATCAGCCCCAGCATTTT. This codes for CASSLAGDSNQPQHF. The rearrangement uses TRBV12-3 or TRBV12-4 and TRBJ1-5, with D perhaps TRBD1 (6 bases). The CDR3 contains 15 residues.

There are a few counts of this clonotype. The chain joins TRBV28 to TRBJ1-5; 7 bases agree with TRBD1. CDR3 size: 19 residues. The germline V gene encodes CDR1 MDHEN and CDR2 SYDVKM. V dropped 4 bases and J dropped 0; count of bases not matched to a gene: 15. In nucleotides, the CDR3 is TGTGCCAGCAGTTATCGTACAGGGGACCTCTTGTTTAGCAATCAGCCCCAGCATTTT. It encodes CASSYRTGDLLFSNQPQHF.

The rearrangement joins TRBV6-5 to TRBJ2-4; 12 bases line up with TRBD2. In germline, CDR1 is MNHEY, CDR2 SVGAGI. The CDR3 sequence is 18 residues long. Unmatched junction bases numbered 4, after V lost 0 bases and J lost 1 base. This CDR3 reads CASSYSASGGAAKNIQYF. CDR3 bases: TGTGCCAGCAGTTACTCGGCTAGCGGGGGGGCCGCCAAAAACATTCAGTACTTC.

This clonotype came up many times. The V gene is TRBV5-4, the J gene TRBJ2-5; TRBD2 agrees at 8 bases. The CDR3 contains 16 residues. The trim removed 4 bases at V and 5 bases at J, leaving 13 bases unmatched. The germline V gene encodes CDR1 SGHNT and CDR2 YYREEE (reference sequence). CDR3 nucleotide sequence: TGTGCCAGCAGCCGAGGAACGGGGGGGCTTAGCGAGACCCAGTACTTC. It codes for CASSRGTGGLSETQYF. The variable domain in full, completed from reference TRBV5-4 and TRBJ2-5, reads ETGVTQSPTHLIKTRGQQVTLRCSSQSGHNTVSWYQQALGQGPQFIFQYYREEENGRGNFPPRFSGLQFPNYSSELNVNALELDDSALYLCASSRGTGGLSETQYFGPGTRLLVL.

The chain uses TRBV5-1 and TRBJ2-2, with D uncertain. The germline V gene encodes CDR1 SGHRS and CDR2 YFSETQ. V lost 1 base, J lost 7 bases, and 11 bases lay in between. The CDR3 totals 14 residues. CDR3 sequence reads: CASSLFHLGGELFF. The CDR3 DNA is TGCGCCAGCAGCTTGTTTCACCTCGGCGGGGAGCTGTTTTTT.

In this sample, this clonotype turned up many times. This chain uses TRBV7-2 with TRBJ1-3; tentative D call: TRBD1 (5 bases). Germline CDR1 SGHTA, CDR2 FQGNSA. The V and J ends lost 1 base and 2 bases respectively, with 12 bases between them. The length of the CDR3 is 16 residues. The CDR3 DNA reads TGTGCCAGCAGCTTAGGGCCCCGGGGGGCTGGAAACACCATATATTTT. Its protein product is CASSLGPRGAGNTIYF.

This clonotype appeared a few times. The V call is TRBV25-1, the J call TRBJ2-7; unclear D gene. Trimming took 6 bases from V and 2 from J, leaving 8 bases between them. Germline V CDR1 and CDR2: MGHDK, SYGVNS. This CDR3 comprises 12 residues. Here the CDR3 reads CASRAPTYEQYF. CDR3 DNA: TGTGCCAGCAGAGCCCCCACCTACGAGCAGTACTTC.

In its sample, this clonotype was seen once. A much larger clone lies one base from this, so it may be a read error. The chain has TRBV5-1 and TRBJ2-2, with D maybe TRBD2 (7 bases). Between the trimmed V and J ends, which lost 2 bases and 10 bases, there was a span of 12 bases. Per the germline V gene, CDR1 is SGHRS and CDR2 is YFSETQ. There are 13 residues in the CDR3. This CDR3 reads CASSFGGPVELFF. The CDR3 nucleotides read TGCGCCAGCAGCTTCGGGGGGCCCGTGGAGCTGTTTTTT.

This clonotype was detected a few times. V and J are TRBV29-1 and TRBJ2-7, with D perhaps assigned TRBD1 or TRBD2 (6 bases each). Germline CDR1 SQVTM, CDR2 ANQGSEA. Trimming cost V 8 bases and J 4 bases, with 12 bases left between them. This CDR3 is 11 amino acids long. The CDR3 nucleotides read TGCAGCTTCCGGGGGCGGTACGAGCAGTACTTC. Protein sequence: CSFRGRYEQYF.

There are many counts of this clonotype. The V call is TRBV5-1, the J call TRBJ2-7, with D perhaps TRBD1 (6 bases). This CDR3 has 14 amino acids. Per the germline V gene, CDR1 is SGHRS and CDR2 is YFSETQ. Trimming stripped 0 bases from V and 0 bases from J, with 7 bases between. CDR3 in amino acids: CASSLVDSSYEQYV. CDR3 coding DNA: TGCGCCAGCAGCTTGGTGGACAGCTCCTACGAGCAGTACGTC.

The V call is TRBV7-6, the J call TRBJ2-5; no clear D gene. V was shortened by 3 bases and J by 3 bases, with 11 bases between the two germline ends. From germline, CDR1 is SGHVS and CDR2 FNYEAQ. The CDR3 sequence is 14 residues long. CDR3 sequence (DNA): TGTGCCAGCAGCTTTAACGACTTGGAAGAGACCCAGTACTTC. Protein: CASSFNDLEETQYF.

In its sample, this clonotype was seen a few times. This chain uses TRBV29-1 with TRBJ2-7; 8 bases fit TRBD1. In germline, CDR1 is SQVTM, CDR2 ANQGSEA. This CDR3 has 15 amino acids. Losses at the gene ends were 3 bases for V and 6 bases for J; bases not matched to a gene: 13. The CDR3 region is CSVDEIQGDYIEQYF. In DNA form, the CDR3 reads TGCAGCGTTGACGAAATACAGGGGGATTATATCGAGCAGTACTTC.

This clonotype was counted between two and nine times. V and J are TRBV6-2 or TRBV6-3 and TRBJ1-2; weak D call: TRBD1 (5 bases). V was cut by 4 bases and J by 3 bases, with 12 bases left in between. The CDR3 runs 14 residues. Germline V gives CDR1 MNHEY, CDR2 SVGEGT. In DNA form, the CDR3 reads TGTGCCAGCAGTTGGGACTCCTCACACTATGGCTACACCTTC. This translates into CASSWDSSHYGYTF.

This clonotype showed up just a few times. This chain joins TRBV20-1 and TRBJ2-5; 7 bases match TRBD2. In germline, CDR1 is DFQATT, CDR2 SNEGSKA (reference sequence). Germline trimming cut 3 bases from V and 4 bases from J; bases unmatched to any gene: 8. This CDR3 spans 14 amino acids. CDR3 protein: CSARWLAAIETQYF. CDR3 in DNA: TGCAGTGCTAGGTGGCTAGCGGCCATAGAGACCCAGTACTTC.

This clonotype was detected a few times. The chain carries TRBV27 and TRBJ1-2, with a tentative D call TRBD1 (5 bases). In germline, CDR1 is MNHEY, CDR2 SMNVEV (reference sequence). V was trimmed by 0 bases and J by 0 bases, leaving 14 bases between them. The CDR3 is 17 residues long. CDR3 residues: CASSLSNGAIANYGYTF. CDR3 DNA sequence: TGTGCCAGCAGTTTATCGAATGGGGCAATTGCTAACTATGGCTACACCTTC.

This clonotype occurred a few times. This rearrangement joins TRBV25-1 to TRBJ2-5, with 10 bases fitting TRBD1. J lost 2 bases, V lost 6 bases, and 3 bases had no gene match. Germline loops: CDR1 MGHDK, CDR2 SYGVNS. The CDR3 is made up of 14 amino acids. CDR3 sequence (DNA): TGTGCCAGCAGCACGGGACAGGGGCAAGAGACCCAGTACTTC. This sequence encodes CASSTGQGQETQYF.

This chain links TRBV20-1 with TRBJ2-3; 11 nucleotides agree with TRBD2. The CDR3 loop spans 16 amino acids. Germline V CDR1 and CDR2: DFQATT, SNEGSKA (reference sequence). Trimming took 0 bases from V and 4 from J; bases not matched to a gene: 6. The CDR3 sequence is CSARDSTSGGPDTQYF. DNA of the CDR3: TGCAGTGCTAGAGATAGCACTAGCGGGGGCCCAGATACGCAGTATTTT.

This rearrangement joins TRBV7-2 to TRBJ2-1; D remains unclear. In germline, CDR1 is SGHTA, CDR2 FQGNSA. The V gene lost 0 bases and the J gene lost 12 bases, with 15 bases spanning the gap. This CDR3 spans 14 amino acids. The DNA for the CDR3 is TGTGCCAGCAGCTTAGCGTGGAACTACCTTGCGCAGTTCTTC. This encodes CASSLAWNYLAQFF.